One sample yielded the 3 T cell receptor beta chains listed below, sequenced in a study of blood T cells in healthy people across ages. The authors ran a second PCR of about 6 to 11 cycles using a sample-barcoded 5' primer and a J-beta primer mix. MiXCR was run by TCRdb on the 5' RACE reads, yielding one entry per CDR3 protein. The repertoire holds about 800,000 distinct CDR3 sequences, with 58% as singletons. Sequences were obtained from blood. Every receptor here comes from a man aged 30 to 39 in good health.

The rearrangement uses TRBV20-1 and TRBJ1-2; 11 bases are a match to TRBD1. From germline, CDR1 is DFQATT and CDR2 SNEGSKA (reference sequence). Losses at the gene ends were 5 bases for V and 5 bases for J; bases not matched to a gene: 13. There are 16 residues in the CDR3. The CDR3 nucleotides read TGCAGTGCTCGATCGGACAGGGGGCAGGAAGGGTATGGCTACACCTTC. Protein product: CSARSDRGQEGYGYTF.

The chain couples TRBV20-1 to TRBJ1-2; TRBD1 might be the D (6 bases). Trimming pared 6 bases from V and 2 bases from J, leaving 16 bases between. Germline CDR1 reads DFQATT; CDR2 reads SNEGSKA (reference sequence). This CDR3 region has 14 residues. The CDR3, as DNA: TGCAGTGCACCGAGGGGGGTTCAAAACTATGGCTACACCTTC. It encodes CSAPRGVQNYGYTF.

This clonotype was recorded a few times. The gene calls are TRBV29-1 and TRBJ2-7; no clear D. This CDR3 spans 10 amino acids. Trimming removed 5 bases at V and 6 bases at J, with 8 bases between. Germline CDR1 reads SQVTM; CDR2 reads ANQGSEA. The CDR3 sequence is CSVYVGEQYF. Here the CDR3 DNA reads TGCAGCGTTTATGTGGGCGAGCAGTACTTC.